This TCR beta chain originates from a study of T cell changes during pregnancy in multiple sclerosis. Profiling relied on immunoSEQ multiplex PCR, and the TCRdb table lists in-frame clones only, not all of them. The data hold some 38,000 clones, with nearly 90% observed a single time. Germline V CDR1 and CDR2: SGHTA, FQGTGA. The CDR3 loop spans 15 amino acids. Trimming took off 5 bases at V and 1 base at J, with 13 bases between the two ends. This chain uses TRBV7-3 with TRBJ2-3; maybe TRBD2 (5 bases). The sequenced sample was CD4+ T cells from peripheral blood mononuclear cells, obtained in the second trimester of pregnancy. The TCR was taken from a female donor with multiple sclerosis, enrolled in a pregnancy study. CDR3 sequence: CASSLSGRGTDTQYF. For the CDR3, the DNA is TGTGCCAGCAGCCTCTCCGGGCGGGGCACAGATACGCAGTATTTT.